This T cell receptor beta chain was recovered during a study of beta chain features in type 1 diabetes. Overall study results and limits: For cells with high TCR expression, cDNA sequencing could yield over-representation. More deletions and fewer insertions at VDJ junctions were found in patients with type 1 diabetes.

Every donor had blood drawn once into heparin, roughly 0.11 L on average. The sequenced template was cDNA made from the entire isolated RNA. Roughly 3.5 million reads per sample were averaged for naive, central memory and regulatory samples. The data were produced by immunoSEQ multiplex PCR, yet TCRdb's version contains in-frame clones alone and is incomplete. This sample has more than 150,000 clones, with less than 15% found just once. CDR1 and CDR2 (germline): MDHEN, SYDVKM. CDR3 length: 13 amino acids. V lost 2 bases, J lost 4 bases, and 9 bases lay in between. On this clone itself: Antigen: not known.

The receptor was derived from a woman aged 18-29 years in good health. Sequences were obtained from central memory CD4+ T cells from blood. The chain joins TRBV28 to TRBJ2-7; the D is unclear. The CDR3 spells CASSLTQQYEQYF. Here the CDR3 DNA reads TGTGCCAGCAGTTTAACCCAACAATACGAGCAGTACTTC.